The 6 T cell receptor beta chains below were found in one sample sequenced in a study of blood T cell repertoires in COVID-19. Method: immunoSEQ multiplex PCR; TCRdb's copy keeps in-frame clones and lacks some. The sample holds roughly 330,000 clones, roughly 90% seen once. Sequenced material: peripheral blood. The receptors were gathered from a woman aged 50 to 60 with active or convalescent COVID-19.

This clone was detected a few times. This chain uses TRBV3-1 (or the pseudogene TRBV3-2) with TRBJ1-5; TRBD1 matches at 8 bases. The CDR3 runs to 12 residues. Germline loops: CDR1 LGHDT, CDR2 YNNKEL (reference sequence). Trimming cost V 7 bases and J 6 bases; bases outside gene matches: 2. CDR3 sequence reads: CASNRGSQPQHF. The DNA of the CDR3 is TGTGCCAGCAACAGGGGGAGTCAGCCCCAGCATTTT.

V usage is TRBV5-4 and J usage is TRBJ2-7; 7 positions match TRBD2. The CDR3 length is 12 residues. Per the germline V gene, CDR1 is SGHNT and CDR2 is YYREEE (reference sequence). After removal of 4 bases from V and 3 bases from J, the junction contained 1 base not matched to a gene. The CDR3 here is CASSRGDYEQYF. The CDR3 DNA follows: TGTGCCAGCAGCCGGGGGGACTACGAGCAGTACTTC.

The chain has TRBV27 and TRBJ2-7, with 11 bases lining up with TRBD2. V lost 7 bases and J lost 12; bases outside the gene matches: 14. The CDR3 loop spans 14 amino acids. CDR1 MNHEY and CDR2 SMNVEV come from the germline V gene (reference sequence). Here the CDR3 reads CASTLAGTSGEWYF. The DNA of the CDR3 is TGTGCCAGCACCTTAGCCGGGACTAGCGGAGAGTGGTACTTC.

V usage is TRBV20-1 and J usage is TRBJ1-2; 9 bases map to TRBD1. Germline CDR1 DFQATT, CDR2 SNEGSKA (reference sequence). The length of the CDR3 is 11 residues. Trimming cost V 6 bases and J 6 bases; bases outside gene matches: 2. CDR3 coding DNA: TGCAGTGCCTGGGACAGGGATGGCTACACCTTC. Translation: CSAWDRDGYTF.

The V and J genes are TRBV27 and TRBJ1-5; D is uncertain. The CDR3 runs to 15 residues. Germline V lookup: CDR1 MNHEY, CDR2 SMNVEV (reference sequence). Trimming shortened V by 5 bases and J by 6 bases, and 17 bases separated the two germline ends. The CDR3 is CASSDLLNSGQPQHF. In DNA, the CDR3 is TGTGCCAGCAGTGATCTCCTAAATAGCGGTCAGCCCCAGCATTTT.

V is TRBV10-3 and J is TRBJ1-2, with 9 nucleotides matching TRBD1. J was trimmed by 4 bases and V by 6 bases; bases with no gene match: 6. Per germline, CDR1 ENHRY and CDR2 SYGVKD. CDR3 length equals 14 residues. CDR3 amino acids: CAIRGGQGLYGYTF. The DNA for the CDR3 is TGTGCCATCAGGGGGGGACAGGGCCTCTATGGCTACACCTTC.